This T cell receptor (beta chain) was sequenced for a study of control samples from healthy donors and cancer patients. Produced via immunoSEQ multiplex PCR; TCRdb's table is partial and in-frame only. The table shows about 34,000 clones, with around 83% occurring only once. The V segment lost 4 bases and the J segment 5 bases; nucleotides outside the gene matches: 9. Per germline, CDR1 SGDLS and CDR2 YYNGEE. CDR3 length equals 15 residues. The V and J genes are TRBV9 and TRBJ2-3; TRBD2 matches 8 bases. What was sequenced was PBMCs. This clonotype originated in a middle-aged woman with lung cancer. Here the CDR3 DNA reads TGTGCCAGCAGCACCCGGGGGGGGCAGGAAGATACGCAGTATTTT. This sequence encodes CASSTRGGQEDTQYF.